This is a list of T cell receptor beta chains from one sample in a study of Graves' ophthalmopathy and Graves' hyperthyroidism. TCRdb ran MiXCR on the multiplex PCR reads and lists one entry per CDR3 protein. This table holds a few hundred thousand distinct CDR3 sequences, roughly 21% found once. The sample was peripheral blood. The receptors stem from a woman aged 18 to 35 with stable Graves' hyperthyroidism. The CDR3 runs from the conserved cysteine through the conserved F or W. D genes are given only for firm matches. Expanded clones are given a class, and other clones once, few, many or no size at all.

>NA|TRBJ2-7|TRBV6-2/TRBV6-3|many
CASRATGLTYEQYF
TGTGCCAGCAGGGCAACAGGGCTGACCTACGAGCAGTACTTC
>TRBD1|TRBJ2-5|TRBV28|many
CASSPRTGERETQYF
TGTGCCAGCAGTCCCCGGACAGGGGAGCGGGAGACCCAGTACTTC
>NA|TRBJ2-5|TRBV7-9|many
CASSARVGSPATQYF
TGTGCCAGCAGCGCTAGAGTTGGGAGCCCGGCGACCCAGTACTTC
>TRBD1|TRBJ2-7|TRBV11-1|NA
CASSPRMGQGTYEQYF
TGTGCCAGCAGCCCAAGGATGGGACAGGGGACTTACGAGCAGTACTTC
>NA|TRBJ1-1|TRBV30|few
CAWSPASSNTEAFF
TGTGCCTGGAGTCCGGCCAGTTCGAACACTGAAGCTTTCTTT
>NA|TRBJ2-5|TRBV12-3/TRBV12-4|many
CASSSGVAQYF
TGTGCCAGCAGTTCAGGGGTGGCCCAGTACTTC
>NA|TRBJ1-2|TRBV20-1|many
CSAREVGGDGGYTF
TGCAGTGCTAGAGAGGTGGGGGGCGATGGTGGCTACACCTTC
>TRBD1|TRBJ1-6|TRBV7-2|many
CASSFDRDLVNSPLHF
TGTGCCAGCAGCTTTGACAGGGATTTAGTTAATTCACCCCTCCACTTT
>NA|TRBJ2-2|TRBV12-3/TRBV12-4|NA
CASSLGRVTGELFF
TGTGCCAGCAGTTTAGGTCGAGTAACCGGGGAGCTGTTTTTT
>NA|TRBJ1-1|TRBV7-6|many
CASSSLWELGLYTEAFF
TGTGCCAGCAGCTCCTTATGGGAATTGGGTCTTTACACTGAAGCTTTCTTT
>NA|TRBJ2-7|TRBV7-8|many
CASSSPTDSISYEQYF
TGTGCCAGCAGCTCCCCGACAGATTCAATCTCCTACGAGCAGTACTTC
>TRBD1|TRBJ1-2|TRBV27|many
CASSLQGQSGRGSWGYTF
TGTGCCAGCAGTCTTCAAGGACAAAGCGGCAGGGGGTCATGGGGCTACACCTTC
>TRBD1|TRBJ1-2|TRBV11-2|NA
CASSSNRGRRGGYTF
TGTGCCAGCAGCTCAAACAGGGGAAGGCGGGGTGGCTACACCTTC
>NA|TRBJ1-1|TRBV29-1|few
CSVSDRTGTEAFF
TGCAGCGTAAGCGACAGGACTGGCACTGAAGCTTTCTTT
>TRBD1|TRBJ2-7|TRBV11-1|NA
CASSLVGQGYEQYF
TGTGCCAGCAGCTTAGTCGGACAGGGCTACGAGCAGTACTTC
>TRBD1|TRBJ2-7|TRBV6-2/TRBV6-3|many
CASSSLGQREQYF
TGTGCCAGCAGCTCCTTGGGACAGAGAGAGCAGTACTTC
>TRBD2|TRBJ2-7|TRBV20-1|NA
CSASGGSTLYEQYF
TGCAGTGCCAGCGGCGGGAGTACTCTGTACGAGCAGTACTTC
>TRBD1|TRBJ2-5|TRBV28|many
CASSPGQGEFQETQYF
TGTGCCAGCAGTCCGGGACAGGGCGAGTTCCAAGAGACCCAGTACTTC
>NA|TRBJ2-7|TRBV28|NA
CASSSPTGFYEQYF
TGTGCCAGCAGTTCCCCGACGGGGTTCTACGAGCAGTACTTC
>NA|TRBJ2-2|TRBV10-2|few
CASSNQRYTNTGELFF
TGCGCCAGCAGTAATCAGCGGTATACGAACACCGGGGAGCTGTTTTTT
>NA|TRBJ1-2|TRBV15|many
CATSRELLPGTSRYTF
TGTGCCACCAGCAGAGAACTCTTGCCGGGGACGTCTCGCTACACCTTC
>TRBD1|TRBJ2-2|TRBV7-2|many
CASSPQGEGELFF
TGTGCCAGCAGCCCGCAGGGGGAAGGGGAGCTGTTTTTT
>TRBD1|TRBJ1-1|TRBV6-4|NA
CASRTGVGGTEAFF
TGTGCCAGTAGGACAGGGGTAGGCGGTACTGAAGCTTTCTTT
>TRBD1|TRBJ1-5|TRBV19|NA
CASSRYPGQGAFLAQHF
TGTGCCAGTAGTAGATATCCGGGACAGGGGGCCTTTCTGGCCCAGCATTTT
>TRBD1|TRBJ1-1|TRBV12-3/TRBV12-4|NA
CASSPNTGAFTEAFF
TGTGCCAGCAGTCCCAACACAGGGGCGTTCACTGAAGCTTTCTTT
>NA|TRBJ1-5|TRBV4-1|few
CASSQVEGLNNQPQHF
TGCGCCAGCAGCCAAGTAGAGGGGCTTAACAATCAGCCCCAGCATTTT
>TRBD1|TRBJ2-7|TRBV28|many
CASSDRGQGYEQYF
TGTGCCAGCAGCGATCGAGGACAGGGTTACGAGCAGTACTTC
>NA|TRBJ2-7|TRBV7-9|NA
CASSFGRVEQYF
TGTGCCAGCAGCTTCGGAAGGGTCGAGCAGTACTTC
>NA|TRBJ1-6|TRBV6-2/TRBV6-3|many
CASRNRNNSPLHF
TGTGCCAGCCGGAACCGGAATAATTCACCCCTCCACTTT
>NA|TRBJ1-1|TRBV19|many
CASTPDRLNTEAFF
TGTGCCAGTACCCCAGACAGGCTGAACACTGAAGCTTTCTTT
>NA|TRBJ2-7|TRBV11-2|NA
CASSLVRGPITYEQYF
TGTGCCAGCAGCTTAGTTCGCGGGCCGATAACTTACGAGCAGTACTTC